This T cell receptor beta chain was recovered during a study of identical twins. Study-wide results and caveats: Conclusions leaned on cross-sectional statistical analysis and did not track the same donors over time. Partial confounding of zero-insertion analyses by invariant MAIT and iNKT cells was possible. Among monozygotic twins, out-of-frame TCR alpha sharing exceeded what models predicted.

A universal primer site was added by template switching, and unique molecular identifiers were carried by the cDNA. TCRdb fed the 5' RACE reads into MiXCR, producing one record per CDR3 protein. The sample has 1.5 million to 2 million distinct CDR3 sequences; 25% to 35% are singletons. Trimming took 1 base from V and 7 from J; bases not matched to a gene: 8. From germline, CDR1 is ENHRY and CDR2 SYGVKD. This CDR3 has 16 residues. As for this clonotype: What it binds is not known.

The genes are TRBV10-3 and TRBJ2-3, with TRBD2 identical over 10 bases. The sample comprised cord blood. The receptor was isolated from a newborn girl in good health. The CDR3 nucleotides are TGTGCCATCAGTGAGTTGCGAGCGGGAGGGCAAAATACGCAGTATTTT. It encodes CAISELRAGGQNTQYF.